Listed below are T cell receptor beta chains from one sample, sequenced in a study of control samples from healthy donors and cancer patients. Profiled with immunoSEQ multiplex PCR; TCRdb holds only in-frame clones, not every one. The sample holds approximately 86,000 clones, about 83% seen once. Sequences were obtained from blood. The source of these receptors is a woman in her thirties or forties in good health. CDR3s include the opening cysteine and the closing phenylalanine or tryptophan. Each record gives: clone size, J gene, V gene, D gene, CDR3 DNA, CDR3 protein. D genes are given only for firm matches. Clone size is given for some rows only: seen once, a few or many times, or a class if the clone is expanded.

NA,TRBJ2-7,TRBV27,NA,TGTGCCAGCAGACTAGCTCAGAGCTCCTACGAGCAGTACTTC,CASRLAQSSYEQYF
NA,TRBJ1-1,TRBV21-1,NA,TGTGCCAGCAGCAAAAGGGACGGTCTGAACACTGAAGCTTTCTTT,CASSKRDGLNTEAFF
few,TRBJ1-2,TRBV6-1,NA,TGTGCCAGCAGTGAAGGGGATGGCTACACCTTC,CASSEGDGYTF
NA,TRBJ2-3,TRBV4-1,TRBD2,TGCGCCAGCAGCCAAGCTAGCGGGGGAACAGATACGCAGTATTTT,CASSQASGGTDTQYF
NA,TRBJ1-1,TRBV12-3/TRBV12-4,NA,TGTGCCAGCAGTTCCGGGAAGGGGACTTTCTTT,CASSSGKGTFF
NA,TRBJ2-1,TRBV5-8,NA,TGTGCCAGCAGCTTGGGATCCCGGAGTGACCGGAGCTACAATGAGCAGTTCTTC,CASSLGSRSDRSYNEQFF
NA,TRBJ2-7,TRBV6-2/TRBV6-3,TRBD1,TGTGCCAGCAGTTCCCTCCCCGGACAGGGCGGCTCAGGTGAGCAGTACTTC,CASSSLPGQGGSGEQYF
NA,TRBJ1-3,TRBV14,NA,TGTGCCAGCAGCCATACGGGAAACACCATATATTTT,CASSHTGNTIYF
NA,TRBJ2-1,TRBV24-1,TRBD2,TGTGCCACCCCCCAAGAGCGGGGGGGGAGCTACAATGAGCAGTTCTTC,CATPQERGGSYNEQFF
NA,TRBJ2-2,TRBV30,NA,TGTGCCTGGAGTGTTGGCGGGGCAAATTGGGGGGAGCTGTTTTTT,CAWSVGGANWGELFF
once,TRBJ1-1,TRBV30,NA,TGTGCCTGGGCGCTGGGGGTCACTGAAGCTTTCTTT,CAWALGVTEAFF
NA,TRBJ1-1,TRBV4-1,NA,TGCGCCAGCAGCCAAGGGGGGGGCAGGGTCAACACTGAAGCTTTCTTT,CASSQGGGRVNTEAFF
NA,TRBJ1-3,TRBV9,NA,TGTGCCAGCAGCGTAGGAGGAGGTACTGGAAACACCATATATTTT,CASSVGGGTGNTIYF
NA,TRBJ1-2,TRBV12-3/TRBV12-4,NA,TGTGCCAGCAGGGCGGACAAGGGCTATGGCTACACCTTC,CASRADKGYGYTF
few,TRBJ2-1,TRBV2,TRBD2,TGTGCCAGCAGTTTGCGGGGGGTCCCCTACAATGAGCAGTTCTTC,CASSLRGVPYNEQFF
NA,TRBJ1-6,TRBV20-1,TRBD1,TGCAGTGCTAGTTCCGAAGGACAGGGCGGTAACACAAATTCACCCCTCCACTTT,CSASSEGQGGNTNSPLHF
NA,TRBJ2-1,TRBV3-1/TRBV3-2,NA,TGTGCCAGCAGCCAAGACAGGGGAGCGCAGTACAATGAGCAGTTCTTC,CASSQDRGAQYNEQFF
once,TRBJ1-5,TRBV7-9,NA,TGTGCCAGCAGCGCCGGGACGTCTAGCGATAGCAATCAGCCCCAGCATTTT,CASSAGTSSDSNQPQHF
once,TRBJ2-7,TRBV11-3,NA,TGTGCCAGCAGCTTTAGGGGGATTGAATCCGAGCAGTACTTC,CASSFRGIESEQYF
NA,TRBJ1-1,TRBV12-5,NA,TGTGCTAGTGGTTTGTATTATTCTGGGCAGGGGTCCAACACTGAAGCTTTCTTT,CASGLYYSGQGSNTEAFF
NA,TRBJ1-2,TRBV25-1,NA,TGTGCCAGCAGTGGTCGGCAGGAAAGGATCTATGGCTACACCTTC,CASSGRQERIYGYTF
NA,TRBJ1-1,TRBV5-6,NA,TGTGCCAGCAGCTTGGTCGGGGTATCCACCGATGAAGCTTTCTTT,CASSLVGVSTDEAFF
NA,TRBJ1-2,TRBV7-2,NA,TGTGCCAGCAGCTCCAACGGGCGGGGGGAAAACACCTTC,CASSSNGRGENTF
NA,TRBJ1-4,TRBV25-1,NA,TGTGCCAGCAGTGAATATCGTCTGGGAGGGTGGAGTGAAAAACTGTTTTTT,CASSEYRLGGWSEKLFF
NA,TRBJ2-6,TRBV10-1,NA,TGCGCCAGCAGCTCAGGGACTGGGGCCAACGTCCTGACTTTC,CASSSGTGANVLTF
NA,TRBJ2-3,TRBV5-8,TRBD2,TGTGCCAGCAGCTTACTAGCGGGGGGGCCTACGCAGTATTTT,CASSLLAGGPTQYF
once,TRBJ2-2,TRBV24-1,NA,TGTGCCGCCCGAAGGGGGGGTAGTGACACCGGGGAGCTGTTTTTT,CAARRGGSDTGELFF
NA,TRBJ2-1,TRBV5-1,TRBD2,TGCGCCAGCAGCTCACGTACCCTAGCGGGGGGGAATGAGCAGTTCTTC,CASSSRTLAGGNEQFF
NA,TRBJ1-6,TRBV3-1/TRBV3-2,NA,TGTGCCAGCAGCCCAACCATGGGGACTCCCCTCCACTTT,CASSPTMGTPLHF
NA,TRBJ2-7,TRBV3-1/TRBV3-2,TRBD1,TGTGCCAGCAGCCAAGCCACAGGGGCCGCACACGAGCAGTACTTC,CASSQATGAAHEQYF
few,TRBJ1-5,TRBV6-1,NA,TGTGCCAGCAGTGAATTCGGGAGGCGGAATAGCAATCAGCCCCAGCATTTT,CASSEFGRRNSNQPQHF
NA,TRBJ2-7,TRBV5-1,TRBD2,TGCGCCAGCAGCTTGGGACCGGGAGGGGCCGCCGAGCAGTACTTC,CASSLGPGGAAEQYF
NA,TRBJ2-2,TRBV2,NA,TGTGCCAGCAGGACTAGGTTGGACCCAACCACCGGGGAGCTGTTTTTT,CASRTRLDPTTGELFF
NA,TRBJ2-5,TRBV18,NA,TGTGCCAGCTCACCAGGACGACAGCTCAACCAAGAGACCCAGTACTTC,CASSPGRQLNQETQYF
NA,TRBJ2-3,TRBV10-3,NA,TGTGCCATAACAGAACCGGGGGCAGGCACAGATACGCAGTATTTT,CAITEPGAGTDTQYF
NA,TRBJ2-3,TRBV5-1,TRBD1,TGCGCCAGCACCCGGACAGGGAGCACAGATACGCAGTATTTT,CASTRTGSTDTQYF
NA,TRBJ1-2,TRBV30,NA,TGTGCCTGGAGACCCCTAGGGGGGGAGTCGAATGGCTACACCTTC,CAWRPLGGESNGYTF
NA,TRBJ2-1,TRBV12-3/TRBV12-4,NA,TGTGCCAGCAGTTTGGGGACACCCCGGTTCTTC,CASSLGTPRFF
NA,TRBJ1-2,TRBV2,TRBD1,TGTGCCACCACCCGGGACAGGGAGTACGGCTACACCTTC,CATTRDREYGYTF
NA,TRBJ1-6,TRBV6-6,TRBD1,TGTGCCAGCATGGGGCTGGACAGGGGAGGCTCACCCCTCCACTTT,CASMGLDRGGSPLHF
NA,TRBJ1-4,TRBV13,TRBD1,TGTGCCAGCAGCTTAGCTCGGGACAGGGGGAATGAAAAACTGTTTTTT,CASSLARDRGNEKLFF
NA,TRBJ1-1,TRBV2,TRBD1,TGTGCCACCGACAGGGACCCTATGAACACTGAAGCTTTCTTT,CATDRDPMNTEAFF
NA,TRBJ2-1,TRBV14,TRBD2,TGTGCCAGCAGCCATCCTAGCGGGGGGGGCTACTCCTACAATGAGCAGTTCTTC,CASSHPSGGGYSYNEQFF
NA,TRBJ1-5,TRBV9,NA,TGTGCCAGCAGCCGCGGGACTGGGCAGCCCCAGCATTTT,CASSRGTGQPQHF
NA,TRBJ2-7,TRBV2,TRBD1,TGTGCCAGCAGCGGGACAGGGGGATTGCAGCAGTACTTC,CASSGTGGLQQYF
NA,TRBJ1-1,TRBV19,NA,TGTGCCAGTACCACGGGGGCAGGGTTCGTTGGGAACACTGAAGCTTTCTTT,CASTTGAGFVGNTEAFF
NA,TRBJ2-5,TRBV18,NA,TGTGCCAGCTCACCAGGAGTGGGGGAAGAGACCCAGTACTTC,CASSPGVGEETQYF